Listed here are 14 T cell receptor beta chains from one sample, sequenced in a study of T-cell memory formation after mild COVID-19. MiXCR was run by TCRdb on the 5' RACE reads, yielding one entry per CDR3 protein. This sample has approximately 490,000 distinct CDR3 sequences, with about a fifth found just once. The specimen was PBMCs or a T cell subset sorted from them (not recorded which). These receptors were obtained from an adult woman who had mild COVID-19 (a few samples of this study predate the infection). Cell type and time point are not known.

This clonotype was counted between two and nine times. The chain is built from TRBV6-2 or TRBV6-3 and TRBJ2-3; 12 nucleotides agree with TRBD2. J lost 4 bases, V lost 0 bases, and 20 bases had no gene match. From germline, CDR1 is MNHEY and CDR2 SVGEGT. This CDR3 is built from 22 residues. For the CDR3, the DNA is TGTGCCAGCAGTTACTCGAAGCTTCTCTTGGCTAGCGGGAGGGCCGGGTCAGATACGCAGTATTTT. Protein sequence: CASSYSKLLLASGRAGSDTQYF.

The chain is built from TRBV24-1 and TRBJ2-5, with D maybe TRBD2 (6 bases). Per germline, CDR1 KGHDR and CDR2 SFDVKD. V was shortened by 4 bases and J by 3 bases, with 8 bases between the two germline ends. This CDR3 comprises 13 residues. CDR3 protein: CATSDGSEETQYF. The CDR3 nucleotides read TGTGCCACCAGTGACGGGAGCGAAGAGACCCAGTACTTC.

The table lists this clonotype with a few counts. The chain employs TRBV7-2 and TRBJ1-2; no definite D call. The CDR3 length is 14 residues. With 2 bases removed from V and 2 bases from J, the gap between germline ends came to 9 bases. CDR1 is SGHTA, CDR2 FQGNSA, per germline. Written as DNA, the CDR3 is TGTGCCAGCAGCTTACCGGGTTTAAACTATGGCTACACCTTC. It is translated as CASSLPGLNYGYTF.

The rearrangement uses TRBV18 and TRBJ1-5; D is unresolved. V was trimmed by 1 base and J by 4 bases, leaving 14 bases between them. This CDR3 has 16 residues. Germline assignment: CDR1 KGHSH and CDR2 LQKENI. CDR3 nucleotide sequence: TGTGCCAGCTCACCACTAGGAGCGGGAGGGAATCAGCCCCAGCATTTT. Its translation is CASSPLGAGGNQPQHF.

The CDR3 protein is CASSPTGRSTDTQYF. The CDR3 DNA reads TGTGCCAGCAGCCCGACAGGGAGGAGCACAGATACGCAGTATTTT. This sequence joins TRBV7-3 and TRBJ2-3; tentatively, D is TRBD1 (7 bases). Trimming pared 5 bases from V and 0 bases from J, leaving 12 bases between. CDR1 and CDR2 from the germline V gene are SGHTA and FQGTGA. The length of the CDR3 is 15 residues.

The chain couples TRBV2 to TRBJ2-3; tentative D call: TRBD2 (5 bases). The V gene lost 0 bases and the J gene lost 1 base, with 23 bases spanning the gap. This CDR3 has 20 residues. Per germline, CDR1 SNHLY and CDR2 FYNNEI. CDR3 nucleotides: TGTGCCAGCAGTGAAGCGCCCCAAGCGGAGACCCCCGAACGCACAGATACGCAGTATTTT. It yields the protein CASSEAPQAETPERTDTQYF.

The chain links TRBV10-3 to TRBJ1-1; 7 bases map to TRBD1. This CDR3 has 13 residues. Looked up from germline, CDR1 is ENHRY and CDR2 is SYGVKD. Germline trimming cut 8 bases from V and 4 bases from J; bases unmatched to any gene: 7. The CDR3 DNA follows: TGTGCCATCCAGACAGGGATTGGCACTGAAGCTTTCTTT. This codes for CAIQTGIGTEAFF.

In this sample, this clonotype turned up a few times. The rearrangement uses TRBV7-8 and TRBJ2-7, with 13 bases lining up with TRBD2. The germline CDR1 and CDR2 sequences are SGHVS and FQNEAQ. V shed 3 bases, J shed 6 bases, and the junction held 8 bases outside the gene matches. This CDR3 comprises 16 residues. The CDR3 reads CASSFGLAGVRGEQYF. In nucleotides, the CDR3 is TGTGCCAGCAGCTTCGGACTAGCGGGAGTTCGAGGCGAGCAGTACTTC.

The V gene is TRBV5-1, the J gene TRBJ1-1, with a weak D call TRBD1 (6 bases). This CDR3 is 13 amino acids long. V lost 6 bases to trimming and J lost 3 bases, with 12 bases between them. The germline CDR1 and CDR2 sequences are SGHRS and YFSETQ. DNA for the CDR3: TGCGCCAGCACTATGGGGGGCTACACTGAAGCTTTCTTT. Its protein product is CASTMGGYTEAFF.

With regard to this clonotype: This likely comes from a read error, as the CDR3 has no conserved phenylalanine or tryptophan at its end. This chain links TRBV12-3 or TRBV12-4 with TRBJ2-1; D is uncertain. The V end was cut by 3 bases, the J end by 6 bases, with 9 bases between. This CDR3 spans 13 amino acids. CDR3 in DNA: TGTGCCAGCAGTTTTAACGCGCTCAATGAGCAGTTCTTA. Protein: CASSFNALNEQFL.

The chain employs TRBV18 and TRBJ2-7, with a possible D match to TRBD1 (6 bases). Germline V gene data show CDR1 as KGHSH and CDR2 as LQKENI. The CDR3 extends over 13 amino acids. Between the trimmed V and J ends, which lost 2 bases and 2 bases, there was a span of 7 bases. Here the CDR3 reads CASSPWDTYEQYF. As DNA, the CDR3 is TGTGCCAGCTCACCATGGGACACCTACGAGCAGTACTTC.

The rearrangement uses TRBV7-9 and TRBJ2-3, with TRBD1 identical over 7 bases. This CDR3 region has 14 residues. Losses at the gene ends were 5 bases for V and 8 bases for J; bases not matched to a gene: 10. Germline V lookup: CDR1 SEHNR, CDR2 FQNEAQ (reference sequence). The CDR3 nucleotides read TGTGCCAGCAGCCCCCTAACAGGGGTGGGTACGCAGTATTTT. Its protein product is CASSPLTGVGTQYF.

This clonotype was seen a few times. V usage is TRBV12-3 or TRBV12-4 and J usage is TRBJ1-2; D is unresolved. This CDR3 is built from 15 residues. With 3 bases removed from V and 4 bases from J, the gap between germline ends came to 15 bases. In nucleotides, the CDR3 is TGTGCCAGCAGTTTCTCTTCTGTGGCAGGCTATGGCTACACCTTC. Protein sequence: CASSFSSVAGYGYTF.

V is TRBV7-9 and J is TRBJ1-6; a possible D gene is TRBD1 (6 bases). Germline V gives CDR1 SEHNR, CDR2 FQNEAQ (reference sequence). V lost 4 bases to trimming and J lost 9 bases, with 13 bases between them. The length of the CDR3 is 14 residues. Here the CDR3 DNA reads TGTGCCAGCAGCTCGTCAGGGGTGGGTTCACCCCTCCACTTT. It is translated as CASSSSGVGSPLHF.